The entry below gives a single TCR beta chain sequence along with its context. Its antigen is unknown. No quality values exist for individual bases; no much larger clone is one base distant. Between the V and J ends, shortened by 1 base and 0 bases respectively, the junction contains 10 bases. CDR1 and CDR2, per the germline V gene, are SGHDN and FVKESK. The CDR3 covers 15 residues, taking in both the cysteine and the phenylalanine. Only the CDR3 portion is preserved as DNA: 45 bases, with reading frame beginning at the first base. The sample is drawn from a study of blood T cell repertoires in COVID-19 (dated by TCRdb to 2020 to 2022). General notes on the study: Samples from collaborators originated in the United States, Italy and Spain and spanned both the acute and convalescent phases of COVID-19. The prospective study material was composed of cDNA or gDNA derived from T cells, B-cell-depleted T cells, or PBMCs. Deeply sampled blood TCRbeta repertoires from subjects exposed to, actively infected with, or recovered from COVID-19 were included in the dataset. The repertoires were released in a freely available public database meant as a resource for research on the immune response to SARS-CoV-2. The samples were drawn from two sources: the first 160 participants of the ongoing ImmuneRACE study, and approximately 1,300 subjects contributed by 6 global collaborators. A de-identified subject ID, COVID-19 status, age in years and sex were almost always included in the sample metadata. Where available, HLA class I and class II types were taken from metadata supplied by the sample provider and were not determined by assay-based typing. Summary of the overall study and its limitations: How much clinical and demographic metadata was included differed by source and by participant, and the metadata was provided uncurated.

The immunoSEQ Assay, a bias-controlled multiplex PCR, was used to amplify TCRbeta CDR3 regions from genomic DNA. The paper's data handling went like this. Nucleated cell counts per sample were estimated from amplification of reference gene primers within the assay. To quantify the absolute abundance of each unique TCRbeta CDR3 rearrangement, sequence reads were collapsed and filtered. Productive Simpson clonality was computed per sample as the square root of Simpson's diversity index over productive rearrangements. Here the immuneACCESS table is served through TCRdb, limited to in-frame sequences with V and J called. Missing clones are a known gap in these copies; in checked studies unresolved V genes cover under half, and the rest lacks a known reason. V, J and clone size reflect that table, while D and trimming were determined from the DNA. In this sample the table shows roughly 250,000 clones, around 87% of which occur a single time. About 1.6% of the sample goes to the ten largest clones.

Enrolling through a virtual design, the prospective study's participants ranged in age from roughly 18 to 95 years and lived across roughly 23 United States geographic areas. To assign participants to cohorts, the prospective study relied on clinical history that participants themselves reported in a screening survey and a study questionnaire. ImmuneRACE Cohort 3 recovered participants were defined by two consecutive negative NP/OP PCR tests, healthcare professional clearance, or symptom resolution. In the prospective study, whole blood, serum and a nasopharyngeal or oropharyngeal swab were collected from each participant by mobile phlebotomists. Additional blood draws and questionnaires over an approximately 2-month period could optionally be provided by prospective study participants. Before DNA extraction, prospective study blood samples were shipped either frozen or at room temperature.

The material sequenced was PBMCs or T cells enriched from blood (not recorded which). The rearranged chain carries TRBV14 and TRBJ2-7; possibly the D gene is TRBD2, per 5 matching bases. The sequence came from a woman aged 45-65 years who had recovered from COVID-19. The encoded CDR3 is CASSQGAGISYEQYF. Here is the DNA: TGTGCCAGCAGCCAAGGTGCCGGGATCTCCTACGAGCAGTACTTC.